Given below is one T cell receptor (beta chain) in context. Its antigen is undetermined. Trimming removed 0 bases from V and 0 bases from J, with 20 bases in between. The germline V gene has CDR1 GTSNPN and CDR2 SVGIG (reference sequence). CDR3 size: 19 residues. The data were taken from a study of T cells in localized non-small cell lung cancer. TCRdb's copy holds only in-frame clones and misses some; the assay was immunoSEQ multiplex PCR. The table has about 78,000 clones, approximately 84% seen once. Findings and caveats of the study: Uninvolved nearby lung showed the greatest T cell clonality, exceeding that found in tumor. Adjacent lung exhibited a median of about 50 among the 100 most abundant tumor clones. Tumor samples were not multi-region, leaving intratumor heterogeneity unexcluded.

Sequences were derived from peripheral blood, sampled before any cancer treatment. This sequence joins TRBV30 and TRBJ2-2, with unresolved D. The source is a man between 40 and 70 years old with stage I lung adenocarcinoma. CDR3 sequence (DNA): TGTGCCTGGAGTGTCCGGGCACAAATGAGGCCCCCGAACACCGGGGAGCTGTTTTTT. This sequence encodes CAWSVRAQMRPPNTGELFF. Supplemented by reference TRBV30 and TRBJ2-2, the full variable domain reads SQTIHQWPATLVQPVGSPLSLECTVEGTSNPNLYWYRQAAGRGLQLLFYSVGIGQISSEVPQNLSASRPQDRQFILSSKKLLLSDSGFYLCAWSVRAQMRPPNTGELFFGEGSRLTVL.